These 29 T cell receptor beta chains share one sample of origin, sequenced in a study of T cells in Graves' hyperthyroidism and ophthalmopathy. Regions amplified from RNA transcripts were the TCR beta CDR3 regions. The HTBI primer set drove a first-round RT-PCR of the TCR CDR3. MiXCR, run by TCRdb on the multiplex PCR reads, gives a single entry per CDR3 protein. This table holds fewer than 650,000 distinct CDR3 sequences, 14% found once. Sequencing was carried out using blood. The receptors were sampled from a middle-aged woman with Graves' hyperthyroidism.

This clonotype has a handful of counts. CDR3 residues: CASSLVWTESYEQYF. The DNA of the CDR3 is TGTGCCAGCAGCTTGGTCTGGACAGAGTCCTACGAGCAGTACTTC. The V and J genes are TRBV5-5 and TRBJ2-7; D possibly corresponds to TRBD1 (6 bases). The CDR3 is 15 residues long. Germline CDR1 is SGHKS and CDR2 is YYEKEE (reference sequence). V was shortened by 0 bases and J by 1 base, with 11 bases between the two germline ends.

In its sample, this clonotype was seen many times. V is TRBV5-1 and J is TRBJ2-5; the D is unclear. The CDR3 length is 15 residues. Germline loops: CDR1 SGHRS, CDR2 YFSETQ. V lost 0 bases and J 0 bases, leaving 9 bases between the germline ends. For the CDR3, the DNA is TGCGCCAGCAGCTTGGGCCGGGTGAACCAAGAGACCCAGTACTTC. Amino acids: CASSLGRVNQETQYF.

This clonotype was recorded many times. The rearrangement joins TRBV27 to TRBJ2-7; possibly TRBD2 for D (5 bases). CDR3 length: 15 residues. CDR1 is MNHEY and CDR2 is SMNVEV in the germline V gene (reference sequence). V lost 3 bases, J lost 0 bases, and 12 bases lay in between. In DNA form, the CDR3 reads TGTGCCAGCAGTTTTGCGGGCTCGAGCTCCTACGAGCAGTACTTC. Amino acids: CASSFAGSSSYEQYF.

This clonotype has ten or more counts. The V and J genes are TRBV20-1 and TRBJ2-2; D ambiguous. From germline, CDR1 is DFQATT and CDR2 SNEGSKA (reference sequence). CDR3 size: 15 residues. Trimming cost V 1 base and J 1 base, with 10 bases left between them. This CDR3 reads CSARVGLGNTGELFF. In nucleotides, the CDR3 is TGCAGTGCTAGAGTCGGTTTAGGGAACACCGGGGAGCTGTTTTTT.

Notes on this clonotype: With a much larger clone just one base away, this may be a read error. The V call is TRBV27, the J call TRBJ2-3; either TRBD1 or TRBD2 may supply D (5 bases each). The CDR3 has 15 amino acids. The germline CDR1 and CDR2 sequences are MNHEY and SMNVEV (reference sequence). The CDR3 region has the DNA TGTGCCAGCATGATACTCGGGGCCGGCACAGATATGCAGTATTTT. It is translated as CASMILGAGTDMQYF.

This clonotype was seen more than once but under ten times. The rearrangement links TRBV28 to TRBJ2-2; 9 nucleotides line up with TRBD1. The junction had 7 bases not matched to a gene; V was cut back by 7 bases and J by 4 bases. The germline gives CDR1 MDHEN, CDR2 SYDVKM. This CDR3 has 15 residues. The CDR3 region is CASNPGTGSTGELFF. The CDR3 nucleotides are TGTGCCAGCAACCCCGGGACAGGGAGCACCGGGGAGCTGTTTTTT.

This clonotype has a handful of counts. This chain joins TRBV6-1 and TRBJ1-4, with 9 bases fitting TRBD1. CDR1 MNHNS and CDR2 SASEGT come from the germline V gene. Unmatched junction bases numbered 7, after V lost 4 bases and J lost 7 bases. The CDR3 spans 15 residues. The CDR3 DNA sequence: TGTGCCAGCAGTGCCCCCGGGACAGGGAGTGAAAAACTGTTTTTT. It encodes CASSAPGTGSEKLFF.

This clonotype has a count of ten or more. The J gene is TRBJ2-1, the V gene TRBV20-1, with 10 positions matching TRBD2. With V trimmed by 6 bases and J by 8 bases, 13 bases remained unmatched. CDR1 is DFQATT and CDR2 is SNEGSKA in the germline V gene (reference sequence). This CDR3 has 15 residues. This CDR3 reads CSARRGTSVIDEQFF. The CDR3 bases are TGCAGTGCGCGACGGGGGACTAGCGTCATCGATGAGCAGTTCTTC.

This clonotype was recorded at least ten times. This sequence joins TRBV9 and TRBJ2-1, with 14 bases lining up with TRBD2. With V trimmed by 7 bases and J by 7 bases, 13 bases remained unmatched. This CDR3 comprises 17 residues. Germline V lookup: CDR1 SGDLS, CDR2 YYNGEE. CDR3 region: CASGGGTSGSQLNEQFF. As DNA, the CDR3 is TGTGCCAGCGGTGGGGGGACTAGCGGGAGTCAGCTTAATGAGCAGTTCTTC. The whole variable domain, filled in from reference TRBV9 and TRBJ2-1, reads DSGVTQTPKHLITATGQRVTLRCSPRSGDLSVYWYQQSLDQGLQFLIQYYNGEERAKGNILERFSAQQFPDLHSELNLSSLELGDSALYFCASGGGTSGSQLNEQFFGPGTRLTVL.

This clonotype was found many times. The chain carries TRBV18 and TRBJ2-7; D is perhaps TRBD1 (5 bases). The length of the CDR3 is 12 residues. Trimming stripped 2 bases from V and 5 bases from J, with 7 bases between. Germline V gives CDR1 KGHSH, CDR2 LQKENI. The CDR3: CASSPDSNEQYF. DNA for the CDR3: TGTGCCAGCTCACCAGACAGTAACGAGCAGTACTTC.

This clonotype was counted between two and nine times. This rearrangement joins TRBV14 to TRBJ1-1; D might be TRBD1 (6 bases). The germline V gene has CDR1 SGHDN and CDR2 FVKESK. V gave up 1 base and J gave up 8 bases, with 17 bases separating them. The CDR3 spans 15 residues. CDR3 in DNA: TGTGCCAGCAGCCAAGTAGGGGGAGCCCCAGAAGAAGCTTTCTTT. It specifies CASSQVGGAPEEAFF.

This clonotype was counted at least ten times. This chain connects TRBV5-1 to TRBJ2-5, with 13 bases lining up with TRBD2. With V trimmed by 3 bases and J by 5 bases, 10 bases remained unmatched. This CDR3 has 17 residues. Germline CDR1 and CDR2: SGHRS and YFSETQ. This CDR3 is CASSSLTSGRTGETQYF. In DNA, the CDR3 is TGCGCCAGCAGCTCACTGACTAGCGGGAGGACGGGGGAGACCCAGTACTTC.

This sequence joins TRBV5-1 and TRBJ2-5; tentatively, D is TRBD2 (5 bases). The CDR3 loop spans 17 amino acids. CDR1 is SGHRS, CDR2 YFSETQ, per germline. Trimming pared 2 bases from V and 2 bases from J, leaving 19 bases between. In DNA, the CDR3 is TGCGCCAGCAGCTTCGGGTTGTGGGAGAGGAGGCAAGAGACCCAGTACTTC. This gives the protein CASSFGLWERRQETQYF.

This clonotype appeared a few times. This chain joins TRBV5-1 and TRBJ2-1; no definite D call. V lost 4 bases and J lost 8, with 13 bases in between. The CDR3 consists of 13 residues. Per the germline V gene, CDR1 is SGHRS and CDR2 is YFSETQ. Here the CDR3 DNA reads TGCGCCAGCAGCGAGGACCCCCTAGATGAGCAGTTCTTC. This encodes CASSEDPLDEQFF.

The chain uses TRBV19 and TRBJ1-5; no firm D call. Trimming stripped 0 bases from V and 3 bases from J, with 6 bases between. Germline-derived CDR1 and CDR2 are LNHDA and SQIVND (reference sequence). The CDR3 has 14 residues. In nucleotides, the CDR3 is TGTGCCAGTAGTATAGAACAAACCAATCAGCCCCAGCATTTT. Protein: CASSIEQTNQPQHF.

This clonotype has at least ten counts. The genes are TRBV2 and TRBJ2-7; possibly TRBD2 for D (6 bases). CDR3 length: 15 amino acids. Germline assignment: CDR1 SNHLY and CDR2 FYNNEI. Trimming shortened V by 1 base and J by 6 bases, and 16 bases separated the two germline ends. This CDR3 reads CASSEGRIGGLEQYF. The DNA of the CDR3 is TGTGCCAGCAGTGAAGGGCGAATAGGAGGGCTCGAGCAGTACTTC.

This clonotype was found many times. The CDR3 DNA sequence: TGTGCCAGCAGCCCGGGGCCTTACAATGAGCAGTTCTTC. As protein: CASSPGPYNEQFF. The chain couples TRBV7-2 to TRBJ2-1, with D perhaps being TRBD1 or TRBD2 (5 bases each). Germline V CDR1 and CDR2: SGHTA, FQGNSA. This CDR3 has 13 amino acids. Trimming removed 5 bases at V and 4 bases at J, with 9 bases between.

This clonotype has at least ten counts. The rearrangement links TRBV11-2 to TRBJ2-7; D is perhaps TRBD1 (6 bases). The germline gives CDR1 SGHAT, CDR2 FQNNGV. The V end was cut by 5 bases, the J end by 1 base, with 15 bases between. The length of the CDR3 is 15 residues. The CDR3: CASSPLLGGSYEQYF. The DNA of the CDR3 is TGTGCCAGCAGCCCCTTGTTAGGGGGATCCTACGAGCAGTACTTC.

The chain employs TRBV7-9 and TRBJ2-1; the D is unclear. There are 11 residues in the CDR3. Looked up from germline, CDR1 is SEHNR and CDR2 is FQNEAQ (reference sequence). The germline V and J ends were trimmed by 3 bases and 6 bases, with 3 bases remaining between them. CDR3 coding DNA: TGTGCCAGCAGCTTTGCCAATGAGCAGTTCTTC. Its translation: CASSFANEQFF.

This clonotype was found many times. The chain links TRBV27 to TRBJ2-1; D possibly corresponds to TRBD2 (5 bases). CDR1 is MNHEY, CDR2 SMNVEV, per germline (reference sequence). V lost 5 bases and J lost 0, with 17 bases in between. This CDR3 spans 17 amino acids. The CDR3 here is CASSLSKLVRSYNEQFF. The CDR3 bases are TGTGCCAGCAGTCTCTCCAAACTAGTGCGCTCCTACAATGAGCAGTTCTTC.

The table lists this clonotype with many counts. The V gene is TRBV7-9, the J gene TRBJ2-1; D unresolved. The CDR3 contains 13 residues. V was pared by 1 base and J by 7 bases, with 8 bases between. Germline CDR1 reads SEHNR; CDR2 reads FQNEAQ (reference sequence). In DNA form, the CDR3 reads TGTGCCAGCAGCTTAGAACCGACGAATGAGCAGTTCTTC. Protein sequence: CASSLEPTNEQFF.

This rearrangement joins TRBV7-9 to TRBJ1-5; 9 bases agree with TRBD1. The CDR3 extends over 14 amino acids. The trim removed 5 bases at V and 7 bases at J, leaving 6 bases unmatched. Germline V gene lookup returns CDR1 SEHNR and CDR2 FQNEAQ (reference sequence). The chain's CDR3 is CASSRDREEQPQHF. In DNA form, the CDR3 reads TGTGCCAGCAGCAGGGACAGGGAGGAACAGCCCCAGCATTTT.

Ten or more counts support this clonotype. The chain combines TRBV6-1 with TRBJ2-7; tentatively, D is TRBD2 (6 bases). The V and J ends lost 7 bases and 0 bases respectively, with 16 bases between them. This CDR3 contains 15 residues. Germline loops: CDR1 MNHNS, CDR2 SASEGT. As DNA, the CDR3 is TGTGCCAGCAAAAAGGGACTGGGAGACTCCTACGAGCAGTACTTC. Translated, it gives CASKKGLGDSYEQYF.

The table lists this clonotype with many counts. V and J are TRBV28 and TRBJ2-1; a weak D match, TRBD2 (5 bases). The CDR3 is 14 amino acids. Germline-derived CDR1 and CDR2 are MDHEN and SYDVKM. V lost 6 bases and J 5 bases, leaving 14 bases between the germline ends. CDR3 sequence reads: CASRSDYRNNEQFF. The CDR3 DNA sequence: TGTGCCAGCAGATCTGACTACCGGAACAATGAGCAGTTCTTC. Complete variable domain (other parts from reference TRBV28 and TRBJ2-1): DVKVTQSSRYLVKRTGEKVFLECVQDMDHENMFWYRQDPGLGLRLIYFSYDVKMKEKGDIPEGYSVSREKKERFSLILESASTNQTSMYLCASRSDYRNNEQFFGPGTRLTVL.

This clonotype has at least ten counts. The chain carries TRBV3-1 and TRBJ1-1; D is undetermined. V was shortened by 1 base and J by 8 bases, with 11 bases between the two germline ends. Germline loops: CDR1 LGHDT, CDR2 YNNKEL (reference sequence). This CDR3 region has 13 residues. CDR3 coding DNA: TGTGCCAGCAGCCAAGCGCCGTCCGCCGAAGCTTTCTTT. This encodes CASSQAPSAEAFF.

The table lists this clonotype with many counts. This chain joins TRBV7-2 and TRBJ2-3; 16 nucleotides align to TRBD2. V shed 5 bases, J shed 2 bases, and the junction held 7 bases outside the gene matches. The CDR3 is 18 residues long. Germline V gives CDR1 SGHTA, CDR2 FQGNSA. The CDR3 region has the DNA TGTGCCAGCAGCACGGGACTAGCGGGAGGGCTGAACACAGATACGCAGTATTTT. As protein: CASSTGLAGGLNTDTQYF.

CDR3 amino acids: CASRTRDRGHEQYF. The CDR3 bases are TGTGCCAGCAGGACCCGGGACAGGGGCCACGAGCAGTACTTC. This rearrangement joins TRBV6-1 to TRBJ2-7; 10 nucleotides line up with TRBD1. This CDR3 spans 14 amino acids. Trimming took 6 bases from V and 5 from J; bases not matched to a gene: 7. Germline CDR1 is MNHNS and CDR2 is SASEGT.

This clonotype appeared many times. This chain joins TRBV6-2 or TRBV6-3 and TRBJ2-1; 8 bases agree with TRBD2. V lost 7 bases to trimming and J lost 7 bases; unmatched junction nucleotides: 9. The CDR3 is 14 amino acids. Germline V gene sequence: CDR1 MNHEY, CDR2 SVGEGT. The CDR3 region is CASIRGLAINEQFF. In DNA form, the CDR3 reads TGTGCCAGCATTAGAGGACTAGCAATAAATGAGCAGTTCTTC.

This clonotype showed up just a few times. The rearrangement joins TRBV11-2 to TRBJ2-7, with no clear D. V lost 5 bases to trimming and J lost 3 bases, with 11 bases between them. This CDR3 spans 13 amino acids. Germline V gives CDR1 SGHAT, CDR2 FQNNGV. CDR3: CASSPRRIYEQYF. Here the CDR3 DNA reads TGTGCCAGCAGCCCCCGCAGGATCTACGAGCAGTACTTC.